The entry below describes one T cell receptor (beta chain). This table comes from immunoSEQ multiplex PCR, and its TCRdb copy is limited to in-frame clones, with some not included. The sample has roughly 200,000 clones; about 83% are singletons. The entry originates in a study of blood T cell repertoires in COVID-19. Turning to the study itself: COVID-19 samples from acute and convalescent phases originated in the United States, Italy and Spain. Sample material is recorded as cDNA or gDNA derived from T cells, B-cell-depleted T cells, or PBMCs.

Enrollees, about 18 to 89 years old, lived in 24 US areas. Contact with a PCR-confirmed or clinician-diagnosed COVID-19 case occurred within 2 weeks of entry. Trimming shortened V by 5 bases and J by 6 bases, and 13 bases separated the two germline ends. This CDR3 is 13 amino acids long. Germline V gene sequence: CDR1 SGHDN, CDR2 FVKESK. The V and J genes are TRBV14 and TRBJ1-1; possible D gene TRBD1, 6 bases. The sequenced material came from PBMCs or T cells enriched from blood (not recorded which). The sequence derives from a woman in her forties or fifties who had been exposed to COVID-19. CDR3 coding DNA: TGTGCCAGCAGCTGGAACAGGGACGCTGAAGCTTTCTTT. Amino acids: CASSWNRDAEAFF.